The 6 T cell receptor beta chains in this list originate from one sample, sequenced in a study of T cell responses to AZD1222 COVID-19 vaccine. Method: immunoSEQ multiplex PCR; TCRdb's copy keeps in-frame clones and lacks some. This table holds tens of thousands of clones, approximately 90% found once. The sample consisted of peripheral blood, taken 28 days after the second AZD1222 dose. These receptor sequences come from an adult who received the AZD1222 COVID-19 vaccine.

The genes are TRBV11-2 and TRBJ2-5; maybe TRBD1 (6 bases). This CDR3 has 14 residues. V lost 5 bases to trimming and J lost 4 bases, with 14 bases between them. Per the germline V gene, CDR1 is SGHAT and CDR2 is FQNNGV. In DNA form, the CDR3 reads TGTGCCAGCAGCCTCCTCGGCAGGGGAGAGACCCAGTACTTC. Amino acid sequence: CASSLLGRGETQYF.

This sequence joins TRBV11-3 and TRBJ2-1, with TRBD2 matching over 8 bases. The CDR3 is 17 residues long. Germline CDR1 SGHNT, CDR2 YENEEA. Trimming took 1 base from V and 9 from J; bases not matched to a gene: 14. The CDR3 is CASSLGSPPGGLSEQFF. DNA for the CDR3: TGTGCCAGCAGCTTAGGTTCCCCCCCGGGGGGGCTTAGTGAGCAGTTCTTC.

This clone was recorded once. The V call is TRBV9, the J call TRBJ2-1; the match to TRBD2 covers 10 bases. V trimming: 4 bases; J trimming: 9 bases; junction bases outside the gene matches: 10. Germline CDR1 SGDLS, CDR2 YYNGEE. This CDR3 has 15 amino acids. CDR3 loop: CASSLIAGGAGEQFF. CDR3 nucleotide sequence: TGTGCCAGCAGCCTAATAGCGGGGGGCGCGGGTGAGCAGTTCTTC. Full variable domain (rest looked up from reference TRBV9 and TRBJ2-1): DSGVTQTPKHLITATGQRVTLRCSPRSGDLSVYWYQQSLDQGLQFLIQYYNGEERAKGNILERFSAQQFPDLHSELNLSSLELGDSALYFCASSLIAGGAGEQFFGPGTRLTVL.

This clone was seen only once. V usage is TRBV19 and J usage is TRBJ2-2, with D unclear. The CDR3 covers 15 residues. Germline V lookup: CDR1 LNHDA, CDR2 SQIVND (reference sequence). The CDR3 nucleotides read TGTGCTTGCCGGGCCCTACGACCTAACACCGGGGAGCTGTTTTTT. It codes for CACRALRPNTGELFF.

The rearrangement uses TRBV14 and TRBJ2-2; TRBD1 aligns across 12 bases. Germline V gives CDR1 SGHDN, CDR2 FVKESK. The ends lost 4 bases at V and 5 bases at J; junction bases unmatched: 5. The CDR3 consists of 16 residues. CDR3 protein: CASSLGTGGDTGELFF. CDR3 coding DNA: TGTGCCAGCAGCCTGGGGACAGGGGGCGATACCGGGGAGCTGTTTTTT.

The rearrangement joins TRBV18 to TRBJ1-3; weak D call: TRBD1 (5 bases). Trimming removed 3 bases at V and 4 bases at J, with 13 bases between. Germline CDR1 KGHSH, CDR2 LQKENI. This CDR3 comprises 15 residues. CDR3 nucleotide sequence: TGTGCCAGCTCACCGAATTCAGGGAAGGGAAACACCATATATTTT. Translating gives CASSPNSGKGNTIYF.